One sample yielded the 24 T cell receptor beta chains listed below, sequenced in a study of T cell repertoires in cytomegalovirus infection (dated by TCRdb to about 2019). This sample was sequenced with an Illumina HiSeq 1500. TCRdb reworked the public reads: Q25 trimming with fastp, MiXCR clone assembly, productive beta chains retained. Rows merge per CDR3 protein into single entries with the most common DNA and genes. For this sample the table gives approximately 200,000 distinct CDR3 sequences, of which approximately 22% were detected only once. Of the sample, 15% to 20% falls within the top ten clones. The specimen was CD8+ T cells from PBMCs. These receptors were taken from a human donor in good health (CMV status not recorded). Some clones in this sample may be carry-over from other donors' samples.

Ten or more counts support this clonotype. V is TRBV20-1 and J is TRBJ2-2; possible D gene TRBD1, 5 bases. The germline V gene encodes CDR1 DFQATT and CDR2 SNEGSKA (reference sequence). The CDR3 contains 14 residues. With 1 base removed from V and 6 bases from J, the gap between germline ends came to 12 bases. In DNA, the CDR3 is TGCAGTGCTAGAGGAACCAGGGATTCCGGGGAGCTGTTTTTT. Translating it yields CSARGTRDSGELFF.

This clonotype was detected once. The chain is built from TRBV27 and TRBJ2-2; D unclear. The CDR3 has 14 residues. Trimming pared 5 bases from V and 2 bases from J, leaving 9 bases between. In germline, CDR1 is MNHEY, CDR2 SMNVEV (reference sequence). DNA for the CDR3: TGTGCCAGCAGTCAAATCCCAAACACCGGGGAGCTGTTTTTT. Its protein is CASSQIPNTGELFF.

V usage is TRBV6-2 or TRBV6-3 and J usage is TRBJ2-1; no clear D gene. The CDR3 covers 12 residues. The V and J ends lost 1 base and 9 bases respectively, with 7 bases between them. CDR1 is MNHEY and CDR2 is SVGEGT in the germline V gene. CDR3 in amino acids: CASSYYGVEQFF. The CDR3 DNA reads as TGTGCCAGCAGTTACTATGGGGTTGAGCAGTTCTTC.

Only a few counts were recorded for this clonotype. V is TRBV28 and J is TRBJ2-1; TRBD1 agrees at 9 bases. Germline V gene sequence: CDR1 MDHEN, CDR2 SYDVKM. The CDR3 sequence is 14 residues long. With 5 bases clipped from V and 8 bases from J, the junction kept 7 bases outside the gene matches. CDR3 in amino acids: CASSEWDRVHEQFF. The CDR3 nucleotides read TGTGCCAGCAGTGAATGGGACAGGGTCCATGAGCAGTTCTTC.

This clonotype occurred many times. The chain links TRBV28 to TRBJ1-5; D remains ambiguous. Germline CDR1 is MDHEN and CDR2 is SYDVKM. The CDR3 sequence is 14 residues long. V lost 1 base and J lost 1, with 5 bases in between. The CDR3 nucleotides read TGTGCCAGCAGTTTATCCTTGAGCAATCAGCCCCAGCATTTT. Protein sequence: CASSLSLSNQPQHF.

The chain has TRBV7-3 and TRBJ2-1; D may be TRBD2 (7 bases). Germline V gene lookup returns CDR1 SGHTA and CDR2 FQGTGA. Deletions cut 8 bases from V and 9 bases from J, with 23 bases between. The CDR3 consists of 15 residues. The CDR3 sequence: CASATLGGGNSEQFF. The CDR3 DNA follows: TGTGCCAGCGCAACTTTAGGGGGGGGGAACAGTGAGCAGTTCTTC. The variable domain in full, completed from reference TRBV7-3 and TRBJ2-1, reads GAGVSQTPSNKVTEKGKYVELRCDPISGHTALYWYRQSLGQGPEFLIYFQGTGAADDSGLPNDRFFAVRPEGSVSTLKIQRTERGDSAVYLCASATLGGGNSEQFFGPGTRLTVL.

The CDR3 bases are TGTGCCAGCAGTCCCGGACAGCCCCAGCATTTT. The encoded protein is CASSPGQPQHF. The chain employs TRBV6-6 and TRBJ1-5; D gene uncertain. The CDR3 has 11 residues. V was trimmed by 5 bases and J by 7 bases, leaving 6 bases between them. CDR1 MNHNY and CDR2 SVGAGI come from the germline V gene (reference sequence).

The chain combines TRBV4-1 with TRBJ2-3; D not certain. Trimming took 4 bases from V and 0 from J, leaving 17 bases between them. Germline lookup yields CDR1 MGHRA and CDR2 YSYEKL. The CDR3 extends over 17 amino acids. CDR3 nucleotides: TGCGCCAGCAGCCCAGGACCAATAACCCCTAGCACAGATACGCAGTATTTT. It is translated as CASSPGPITPSTDTQYF.

The sample holds a few counts of this clonotype. The V call is TRBV20-1, the J call TRBJ2-1, with a possible D match to TRBD2 (5 bases). This CDR3 spans 13 amino acids. The germline V gene has CDR1 DFQATT and CDR2 SNEGSKA (reference sequence). V was pared by 6 bases and J by 3 bases, with 12 bases between. CDR3 sequence reads: CSANPGDYNEQFF. CDR3 coding DNA: TGCAGTGCCAACCCCGGGGACTACAATGAGCAGTTCTTC.

This CDR3 is CASSWGKGEAFF. In nucleotides, the CDR3 is TGTGCCAGCAGCTGGGGGAAGGGAGAAGCTTTCTTT. The genes are TRBV13 and TRBJ1-1; D perhaps matches TRBD1 (5 bases). The V gene lost 4 bases and the J gene lost 8 bases, with 11 bases spanning the gap. CDR1 is PRHDT, CDR2 FYEKMQ, per germline (reference sequence). The CDR3 has 12 amino acids.

This clonotype occurred a few times. The rearrangement links TRBV28 to TRBJ2-4, with D perhaps matching TRBD1 (5 bases). V lost 3 bases to trimming and J lost 1 base, with 10 bases between them. There are 15 residues in the CDR3. The germline gives CDR1 MDHEN, CDR2 SYDVKM. CDR3 in amino acids: CASSFVNRAKNIQYF. In DNA, the CDR3 is TGTGCCAGCAGTTTTGTAAACAGGGCCAAAAACATTCAGTACTTC.

Many counts were recorded for this clonotype. The chain is built from TRBV7-9 and TRBJ2-1; D call uncertain. Germline V gene sequence: CDR1 SEHNR, CDR2 FQNEAQ (reference sequence). The CDR3 runs to 13 residues. V was pared by 5 bases and J by 5 bases, with 10 bases between. The CDR3 sequence is CASSGYSNNEQFF. For the CDR3, the DNA is TGTGCCAGCAGCGGATACTCGAACAATGAGCAGTTCTTC.

Many counts were recorded for this clonotype. The chain carries TRBV7-9 and TRBJ2-3; TRBD2 is a possible D gene (6 bases). V lost 5 bases and J lost 4, with 16 bases in between. Germline CDR1 is SEHNR and CDR2 is FQNEAQ (reference sequence). The CDR3 is 15 amino acids. The CDR3 protein is CASSPAGSGADTQYF. In nucleotides, the CDR3 is TGTGCCAGCAGCCCTGCGGGGAGTGGGGCAGATACGCAGTATTTT.

CDR3 region: CASSPDLISTDTQYF. CDR3 bases: TGTGCCAGCAGTCCAGACTTGATTAGCACAGATACGCAGTATTTT. The chain combines TRBV12-3 or TRBV12-4 with TRBJ2-3; D remains ambiguous. V gave up 5 bases and J gave up 0 bases, with 12 bases separating them. This CDR3 contains 15 residues.

This clonotype was counted a single time. The chain uses TRBV29-1 and TRBJ1-1; D is ambiguous. The germline V and J ends were trimmed by 6 bases and 1 base, with 12 bases remaining between them. Germline values: CDR1 SQVTM, CDR2 ANQGSEA. This CDR3 is built from 13 residues. CDR3 in amino acids: CSVTLPGNTEAFF. DNA for the CDR3: TGCAGCGTCACATTGCCGGGGAACACTGAAGCTTTCTTT.

The chain joins TRBV19 to TRBJ1-1, with D possibly being TRBD1 (5 bases). Germline lookup yields CDR1 LNHDA and CDR2 SQIVND (reference sequence). The V gene lost 3 bases and the J gene lost 5 bases, with 13 bases spanning the gap. The CDR3 contains 14 residues. CDR3 amino acids: CASSMWDGRTEAFF. CDR3 DNA: TGTGCCAGTAGTATGTGGGACGGGAGGACTGAAGCTTTCTTT. Full variable domain (outside the CDR3, taken from reference TRBV19 and TRBJ1-1): DGGITQSPKYLFRKEGQNVTLSCEQNLNHDAMYWYRQDPGQGLRLIYYSQIVNDFQKGDIAEGYSVSREKKESFPLTVTSAQKNPTAFYLCASSMWDGRTEAFFGQGTRLTVV.

The chain carries TRBV29-1 and TRBJ2-7; a weak D match, TRBD1 (5 bases). The CDR3 consists of 11 residues. V was clipped by 5 bases and J by 6 bases, with 11 bases between them. Germline lookup yields CDR1 SQVTM and CDR2 ANQGSEA. CDR3 nucleotides: TGCAGCGTTATTTGGGGCGGCGAGCAGTACTTC. It translates to CSVIWGGEQYF.

This clonotype was detected ten times or more. CDR3 protein: CAIRKTAWSSYNEQFF. CDR3 nucleotides: TGTGCCATCAGGAAGACAGCTTGGAGCTCCTACAATGAGCAGTTCTTC. The chain is built from TRBV10-3 and TRBJ2-1, with D tentatively TRBD1 (5 bases). V was cut by 6 bases and J by 0 bases, with 15 bases left in between. The CDR3 is 16 amino acids. Germline V lookup: CDR1 ENHRY, CDR2 SYGVKD.

This clonotype was seen many times. This chain connects TRBV7-8 to TRBJ2-7; unclear D gene. The CDR3 loop spans 15 amino acids. Germline loops: CDR1 SGHVS, CDR2 FQNEAQ. With 0 bases removed from V and 0 bases from J, the gap between germline ends came to 9 bases. The CDR3 sequence is CASSLAMGASYEQYF. The CDR3 nucleotides read TGTGCCAGCAGCTTAGCGATGGGCGCCTCCTACGAGCAGTACTTC. The variable domain in full, completed from reference TRBV7-8 and TRBJ2-7, reads GAGVSQSPRYKVAKRGQDVALRCDPISGHVSLFWYQQALGQGPEFLTYFQNEAQLDKSGLPSDRFFAERPEGSVSTLKIQRTQQEDSAVYLCASSLAMGASYEQYFGPGTRLTVT.

The chain has TRBV18 and TRBJ2-5; D not resolved. The ends were cut back, 4 bases at V and 0 bases at J, with 9 bases in the middle. This CDR3 has 14 amino acids. Germline assignment: CDR1 KGHSH and CDR2 LQKENI. The CDR3 sequence: CASSLEAYQETQYF. The CDR3 nucleotides read TGTGCCAGCTCACTAGAAGCGTACCAAGAGACCCAGTACTTC. The full variable domain, completed using reference TRBV18 and TRBJ2-5, is NAGVMQNPRHLVRRRGQEARLRCSPMKGHSHVYWYRQLPEEGLKFMVYLQKENIIDESGMPKERFSAEFPKEGPSILRIQQVVRGDSAAYFCASSLEAYQETQYFGPGTRLLVL.

In this sample, this clonotype turned up many times. This chain uses TRBV12-3 or TRBV12-4 with TRBJ2-3, with TRBD2 as a possible D gene (6 bases). The V gene lost 1 base and the J gene lost 5 bases, with 16 bases spanning the gap. The CDR3 runs 16 residues. The CDR3 loop is CASSLGVLAGGDTQYF. The DNA for the CDR3 is TGTGCCAGCAGTTTAGGAGTACTAGCAGGCGGAGATACGCAGTATTTT.

The chain is built from TRBV6-5 and TRBJ2-7; D tentatively reads TRBD1 or TRBD2 (5 bases each). V lost 8 bases to trimming and J lost 5 bases, with 13 bases between them. The germline V gene has CDR1 MNHEY and CDR2 SVGAGI. There are 12 residues in the CDR3. CDR3 nucleotide sequence: TGTGCCAGCGGGACCAACGTTGACGAGCAGTACTTC. Amino acid sequence: CASGTNVDEQYF.

The table lists this clonotype with a few counts. This chain links TRBV28 with TRBJ1-2; possibly TRBD1 for D (5 bases). The CDR3 consists of 16 residues. The V and J ends lost 7 bases and 0 bases respectively, with 18 bases between them. Germline CDR1 reads MDHEN; CDR2 reads SYDVKM. CDR3 region: CASTATGTDANYGYTF. CDR3 DNA: TGTGCCAGCACTGCTACCGGGACGGATGCTAACTATGGCTACACCTTC.

The sample holds many counts of this clonotype. The chain recombines TRBV12-3 or TRBV12-4 with TRBJ1-4; 9 bases fit TRBD1. V lost 6 bases to trimming and J lost 5 bases; unmatched junction nucleotides: 4. The CDR3 length is 14 residues. The CDR3 sequence is CASRTGTGNEKLFF. CDR3 coding DNA: TGTGCCAGCAGGACCGGGACAGGGAATGAAAAACTGTTTTTT.